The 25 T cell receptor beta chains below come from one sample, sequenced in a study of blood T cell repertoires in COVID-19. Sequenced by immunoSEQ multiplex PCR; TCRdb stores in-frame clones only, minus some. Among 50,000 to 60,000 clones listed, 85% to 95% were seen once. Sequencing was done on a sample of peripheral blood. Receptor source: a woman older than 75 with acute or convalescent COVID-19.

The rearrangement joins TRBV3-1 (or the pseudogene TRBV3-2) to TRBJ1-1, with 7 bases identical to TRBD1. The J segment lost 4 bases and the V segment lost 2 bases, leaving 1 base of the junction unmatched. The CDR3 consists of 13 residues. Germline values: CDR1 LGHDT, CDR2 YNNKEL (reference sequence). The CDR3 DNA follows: TGTGCCAGCAGCCAATCAGGGGGCACTGAAGCTTTCTTT. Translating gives CASSQSGGTEAFF.

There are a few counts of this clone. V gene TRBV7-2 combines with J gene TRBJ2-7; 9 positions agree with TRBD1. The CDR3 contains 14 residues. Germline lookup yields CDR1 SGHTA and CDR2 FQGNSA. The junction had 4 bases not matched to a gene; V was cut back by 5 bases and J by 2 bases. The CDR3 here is CASSTGQGPYEQYF. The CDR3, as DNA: TGTGCCAGCAGCACCGGACAGGGGCCCTACGAGCAGTACTTC.

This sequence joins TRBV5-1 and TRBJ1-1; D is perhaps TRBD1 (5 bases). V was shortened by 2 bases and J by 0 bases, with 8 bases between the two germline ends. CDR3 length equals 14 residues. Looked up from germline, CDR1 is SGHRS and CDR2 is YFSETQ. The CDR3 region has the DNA TGCGCCAGCAGCTTCGGGGGGATGAACACTGAAGCTTTCTTT. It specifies CASSFGGMNTEAFF.

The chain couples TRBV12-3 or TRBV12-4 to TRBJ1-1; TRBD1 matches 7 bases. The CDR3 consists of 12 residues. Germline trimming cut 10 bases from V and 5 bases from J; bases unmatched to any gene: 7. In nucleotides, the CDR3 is TGTGCCACTGGACAGGTTTGGACTGAAGCTTTCTTT. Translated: CATGQVWTEAFF.

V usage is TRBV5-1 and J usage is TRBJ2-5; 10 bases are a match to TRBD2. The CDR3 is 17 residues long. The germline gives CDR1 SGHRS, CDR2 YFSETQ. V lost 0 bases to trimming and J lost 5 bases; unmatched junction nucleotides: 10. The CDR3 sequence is CASSLARASGSQETQYF. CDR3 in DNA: TGCGCCAGCAGCTTGGCCCGTGCTAGCGGGAGTCAGGAGACCCAGTACTTC. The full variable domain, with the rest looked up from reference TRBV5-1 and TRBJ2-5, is KAGVTQTPRYLIKTRGQQVTLSCSPISGHRSVSWYQQTPGQGLQFLFEYFSETQRNKGNFPGRFSGRQFSNSRSEMNVSTLELGDSALYLCASSLARASGSQETQYFGPGTRLLVL.

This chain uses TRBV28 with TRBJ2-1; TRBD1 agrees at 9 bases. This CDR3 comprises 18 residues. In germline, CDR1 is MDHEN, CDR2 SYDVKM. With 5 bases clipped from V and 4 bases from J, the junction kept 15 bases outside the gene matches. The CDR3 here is CASSLTPGQGTGYNEQFF. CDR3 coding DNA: TGTGCCAGCAGTCTAACTCCGGGACAGGGAACGGGGTACAATGAGCAGTTCTTC.

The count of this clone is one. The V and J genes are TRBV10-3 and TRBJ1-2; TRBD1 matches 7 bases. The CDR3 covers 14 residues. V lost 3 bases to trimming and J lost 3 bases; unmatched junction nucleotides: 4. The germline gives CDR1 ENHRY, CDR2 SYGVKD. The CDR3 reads CAISDPGQHYGYTF. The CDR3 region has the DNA TGTGCCATCAGTGACCCGGGACAGCACTATGGCTACACCTTC.

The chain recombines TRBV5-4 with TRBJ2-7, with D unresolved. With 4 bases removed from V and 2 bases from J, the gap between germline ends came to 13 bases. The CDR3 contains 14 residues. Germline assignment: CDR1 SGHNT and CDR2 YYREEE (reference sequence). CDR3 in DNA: TGTGCCAGCAGCACGCCTGCGATTCCCTACGAGCAGTACTTC. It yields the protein CASSTPAIPYEQYF.

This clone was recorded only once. DNA for the CDR3: TGTGCCAGCAGTTTCGAGCGGGAGGTCGAGCAGTACTTC. This encodes CASSFEREVEQYF. This rearrangement joins TRBV28 to TRBJ2-7; 9 nucleotides agree with TRBD2. This CDR3 has 13 residues. Trimming removed 3 bases from V and 6 bases from J; junction bases left unmatched: 3. The germline V gene has CDR1 MDHEN and CDR2 SYDVKM.

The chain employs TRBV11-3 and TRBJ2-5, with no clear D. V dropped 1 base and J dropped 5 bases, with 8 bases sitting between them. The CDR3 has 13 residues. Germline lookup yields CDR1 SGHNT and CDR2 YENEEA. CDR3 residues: CASSLGVRETQYF. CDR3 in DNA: TGTGCCAGCAGCTTAGGAGTACGGGAGACCCAGTACTTC.

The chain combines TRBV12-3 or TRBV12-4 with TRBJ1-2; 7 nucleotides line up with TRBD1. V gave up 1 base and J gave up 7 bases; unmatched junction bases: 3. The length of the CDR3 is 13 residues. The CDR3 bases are TGTGCCAGCAGTTTAGAGGGGGCGTCTGGCTACACCTTC. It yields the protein CASSLEGASGYTF.

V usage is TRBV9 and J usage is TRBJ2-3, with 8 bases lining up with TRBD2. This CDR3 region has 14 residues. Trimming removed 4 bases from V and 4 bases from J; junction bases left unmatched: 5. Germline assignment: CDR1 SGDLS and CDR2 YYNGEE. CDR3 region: CASSPGTSSDTQYF. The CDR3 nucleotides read TGTGCCAGCAGCCCTGGGACTAGTTCAGATACGCAGTATTTT.

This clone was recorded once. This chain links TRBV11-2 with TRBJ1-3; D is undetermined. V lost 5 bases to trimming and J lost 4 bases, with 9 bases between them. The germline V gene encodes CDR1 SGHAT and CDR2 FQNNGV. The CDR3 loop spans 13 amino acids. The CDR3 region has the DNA TGTGCCAGCAGCCCTATATTAGGAAACACCATATATTTT. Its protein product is CASSPILGNTIYF.

Here the CDR3 reads CASRGGRRTEAFF. CDR3 sequence (DNA): TGTGCCAGCAGGGGGGGGCGTCGCACTGAAGCTTTCTTT. V is TRBV7-2 and J is TRBJ1-1, with a weak D call TRBD1 (6 bases). This CDR3 has 13 amino acids. CDR1 and CDR2 (germline): SGHTA, FQGNSA. V dropped 6 bases and J dropped 4 bases, with 12 bases sitting between them.

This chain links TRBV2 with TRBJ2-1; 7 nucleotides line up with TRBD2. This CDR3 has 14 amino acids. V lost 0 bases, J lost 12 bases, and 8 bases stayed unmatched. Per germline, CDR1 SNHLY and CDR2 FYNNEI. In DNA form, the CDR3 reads TGTGCCAGCAGTGAAGCGGGGGGGTGGTTAGGGCAGTTCTTC. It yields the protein CASSEAGGWLGQFF.

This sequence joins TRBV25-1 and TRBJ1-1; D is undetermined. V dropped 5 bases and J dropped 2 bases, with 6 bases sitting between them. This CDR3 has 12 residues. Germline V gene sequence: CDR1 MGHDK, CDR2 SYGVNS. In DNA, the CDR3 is TGTGCCAGCAGTACTGCTAACACTGAAGCTTTCTTT. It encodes CASSTANTEAFF.

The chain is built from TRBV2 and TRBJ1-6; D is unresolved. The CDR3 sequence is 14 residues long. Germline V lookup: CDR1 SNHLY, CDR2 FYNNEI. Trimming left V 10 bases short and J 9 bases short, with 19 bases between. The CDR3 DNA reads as TGTGCCACCCTAGAGGATCTCGGTGCTTCACCCCTCCACTTT. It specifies CATLEDLGASPLHF.

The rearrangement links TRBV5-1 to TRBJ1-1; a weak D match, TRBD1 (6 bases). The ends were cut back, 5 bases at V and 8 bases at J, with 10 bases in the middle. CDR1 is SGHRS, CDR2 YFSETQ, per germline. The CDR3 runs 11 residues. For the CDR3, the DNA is TGCGCCAGCAGGTCCGACAGGGAAGCTTTCTTT. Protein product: CASRSDREAFF.

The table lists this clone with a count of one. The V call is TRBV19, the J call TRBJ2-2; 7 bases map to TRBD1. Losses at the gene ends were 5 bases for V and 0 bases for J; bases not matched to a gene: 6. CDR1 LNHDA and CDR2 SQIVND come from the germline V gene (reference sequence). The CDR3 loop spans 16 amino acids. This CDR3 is CASSSKTGSNTGELFF. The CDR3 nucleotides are TGTGCCAGTAGTTCCAAGACAGGGTCGAACACCGGGGAGCTGTTTTTT.

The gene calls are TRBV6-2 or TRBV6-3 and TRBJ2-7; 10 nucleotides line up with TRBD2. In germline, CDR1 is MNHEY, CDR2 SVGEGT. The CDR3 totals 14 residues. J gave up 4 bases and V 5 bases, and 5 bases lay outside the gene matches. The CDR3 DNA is TGTGCCAGCAGTCGGACTAGCGGAGGATACGAGCAGTACTTC. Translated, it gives CASSRTSGGYEQYF.

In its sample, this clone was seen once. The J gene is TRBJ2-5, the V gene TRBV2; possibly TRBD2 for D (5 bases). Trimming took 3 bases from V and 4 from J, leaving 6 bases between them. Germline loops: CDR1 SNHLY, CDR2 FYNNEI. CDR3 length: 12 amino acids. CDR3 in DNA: TGTGCCAGCAGTGAGCGGGCAGAGACCCAGTACTTC. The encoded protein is CASSERAETQYF.

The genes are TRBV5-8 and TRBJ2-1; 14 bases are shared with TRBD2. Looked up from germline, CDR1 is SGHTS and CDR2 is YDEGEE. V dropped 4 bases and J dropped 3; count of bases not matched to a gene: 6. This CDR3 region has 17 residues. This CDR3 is CASSPGTSGSIYNEQFF. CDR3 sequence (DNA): TGTGCCAGCAGCCCTGGGACTAGCGGGAGTATCTACAATGAGCAGTTCTTC.

CDR3 region: CASSYGGTGEYEQYF. DNA for the CDR3: TGTGCCAGCAGTTACGGGGGGACAGGGGAATACGAGCAGTACTTC. The chain has TRBV6-2 or TRBV6-3 and TRBJ2-7, with 10 bases lining up with TRBD1. The CDR3 sequence is 15 residues long. Germline CDR1 reads MNHEY; CDR2 reads SVGEGT. Unmatched junction bases numbered 5, after V lost 2 bases and J lost 4 bases.

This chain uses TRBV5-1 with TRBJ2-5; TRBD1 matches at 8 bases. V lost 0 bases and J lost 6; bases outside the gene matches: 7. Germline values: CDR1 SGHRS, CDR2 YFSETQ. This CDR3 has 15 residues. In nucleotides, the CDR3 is TGCGCCAGCAGCTTGGAGGCAGGGGGCGGAAAGACCCAGTACTTC. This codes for CASSLEAGGGKTQYF.

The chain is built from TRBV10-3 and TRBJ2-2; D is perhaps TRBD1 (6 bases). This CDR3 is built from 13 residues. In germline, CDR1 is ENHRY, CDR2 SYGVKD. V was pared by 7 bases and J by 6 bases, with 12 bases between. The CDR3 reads CAIKQPGAGELFF. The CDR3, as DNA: TGTGCCATCAAACAGCCAGGGGCCGGGGAGCTGTTTTTT.